The rows below give T cell receptor beta chains drawn from one sample of a study of T-cell memory formation after mild COVID-19. TCRdb redid the calling of the 5' RACE reads with MiXCR, one entry per CDR3 protein. The sample has around 320,000 distinct CDR3 sequences, 25% to 30% seen once; the top ten hold approximately 13%. The sample taken for sequencing was PBMCs or a T cell subset sorted from them (not recorded which). The receptors originated from an adult woman who had mild COVID-19 (a few samples of this study predate the infection). Cell type and time point are not known. Both conserved end residues are part of each CDR3. Fields, in order: D gene, V gene, clone size, J gene, CDR3 protein, CDR3 DNA. A D gene is named only where the DNA matches it firmly. Clone sizes are given selectively: once, few, many, or a class where the clone is expanded.

>.|TRBV10-2|.|TRBJ1-1
CASSEKGLKAFF
TGCGCCAGCAGTGAGAAGGGATTGAAAGCTTTCTTT
>.|TRBV6-5|few|TRBJ1-2
CASSPTGRNYGYTF
TGTGCCAGCAGTCCGACGGGACGGAACTATGGCTACACCTTC
>TRBD1|TRBV12-3/TRBV12-4|.|TRBJ1-1
CASSTGDFEAFF
TGTGCCAGCAGTACAGGGGATTTCGAAGCTTTCTTT
>.|TRBV24-1|few|TRBJ1-2
CATSEAWGTGGYTF
TGTGCCACCAGTGAAGCTTGGGGGACTGGAGGCTACACCTTC
>.|TRBV9|.|TRBJ2-3
CASSVGLVDTQYF
TGTGCCAGCAGCGTCGGTTTAGTGGATACGCAGTATTTT
>.|TRBV3-1|.|TRBJ2-3
CASSQDHSARDTQYF
TGTGCCAGCAGCCAAGACCACAGTGCTAGGGATACGCAGTATTTT
>.|TRBV6-5|many|TRBJ2-1
CATGGRGRRTYNEQFF
TGTGCCACGGGGGGCAGGGGGCGCCGGACCTACAATGAGCAGTTCTTC
>.|TRBV12-3/TRBV12-4|.|TRBJ1-1
CASSFRGRDTEAFF
TGTGCCAGCAGTTTTCGTGGGAGGGACACTGAAGCTTTCTTT
>.|TRBV4-1|.|TRBJ2-2
CASSQDGWGGLFF
TGCGCCAGCAGCCAAGACGGATGGGGAGGGCTGTTTTTT
>TRBD2|TRBV7-8|few|TRBJ2-1
CASSLVIAGGDEQFF
TGTGCCAGCAGCTTAGTGATAGCGGGGGGCGATGAGCAGTTCTTC
>.|TRBV13|.|TRBJ2-7
CASSPLGNFYEQYF
TGTGCCAGCAGCCCACTCGGGAACTTCTACGAGCAGTACTTC
>.|TRBV7-9|few|TRBJ2-1
CASSSLPRGDYEQFF
TGTGCCAGCAGCTCGTTACCCCGCGGGGATTATGAGCAGTTCTTC
>.|TRBV10-3|few|TRBJ2-1
CAISSDTRDNEQFF
TGTGCCATCAGCTCTGACACCAGGGACAATGAGCAGTTCTTC
>.|TRBV5-6|few|TRBJ2-4
CASSLANSELAKNIQYF
TGTGCCAGCAGCTTGGCCAACAGCGAACTAGCCAAAAACATTCAGTACTTC
>TRBD2|TRBV20-1|.|TRBJ2-1
CSARARGGLAGRSYNEQFF
TGCAGTGCTAGAGCCAGGGGGGGGCTAGCGGGGAGATCCTACAATGAGCAGTTCTTC
>TRBD1|TRBV20-1|few|TRBJ1-2
CSADQGANGYTF
TGCAGTGCTGATCAGGGGGCTAATGGCTACACCTTC
>TRBD2|TRBV6-2/TRBV6-3|many|TRBJ2-1
CASSYSPPTSGIYNEQFF
TGTGCCAGCAGTTACTCCCCCCCTACTAGCGGTATATACAATGAGCAGTTCTTC
>.|TRBV6-5|.|TRBJ2-5
CASSYSDSSQETQYF
TGTGCCAGCAGTTACTCGGACAGCTCGCAAGAGACCCAGTACTTC
>.|TRBV19|.|TRBJ1-5
CASSQGQYSNQPQHF
TGTGCCAGTAGTCAAGGACAGTATAGCAATCAGCCCCAGCATTTT
>.|TRBV5-5|few|TRBJ2-3
CASSLSFSGRTDTQYF
TGTGCCAGCAGCTTGAGTTTTAGCGGACGCACAGATACGCAGTATTTT
>.|TRBV4-1|few|TRBJ2-3
CASSQEWSTAADTQYF
TGCGCCAGCAGCCAAGAATGGTCCACGGCGGCAGATACGCAGTATTTT
>.|TRBV5-6|.|TRBJ2-1
CASSPDWNYNEQFF
TGTGCCAGCAGCCCGGACTGGAACTACAATGAGCAGTTCTTC
>.|TRBV12-3/TRBV12-4|.|TRBJ2-1
CASSLALIHHEQFF
TGTGCCAGCAGTTTAGCGCTGATTCACCATGAGCAGTTCTTC